This T cell receptor (beta chain) was recorded in a study of neoadjuvant anti-PD-1 for oral cavity cancer. Trimming cost V 0 bases and J 6 bases, with 10 bases left between them. The germline V gene has CDR1 SGHRS and CDR2 YFSETQ. The CDR3 sequence is 13 residues long. The data were produced by immunoSEQ multiplex PCR, yet TCRdb's version contains in-frame clones alone and is incomplete. In the table there are several thousand clones, roughly three fifths of which are singletons. Time point: after neoadjuvant nivolumab, at surgical resection. The clonotype originates from a person between 40 and 85 years old with oral cavity squamous cell carcinoma. Specimen: PBMCs, collected after nivolumab (anti-PD-1) treatment. This chain uses TRBV5-1 with TRBJ2-7; D may match TRBD1 or TRBD2 (5 bases each). DNA for the CDR3: TGCGCCAGCAGCTTGGACAGGAGGCTCGAGCAGTACTTC. This encodes CASSLDRRLEQYF.